The present entry profiles one T cell receptor (beta chain) with its context. The clone's antigen remains unknown. No much larger clone exists at a distance of one base, and base qualities are not known. These data are taken from a study of blood T cell repertoires in COVID-19 (dated by TCRdb to between 2020 and 2021). Concerning the study at large: Samples from collaborators originated in the United States, Italy and Spain and spanned both the acute and convalescent phases of COVID-19. Where HLA class I and class II types were available, the types were taken from metadata supplied by the sample provider, not from assay-based typing. The repertoires were released in a freely available public database meant as a resource for research on the immune response to SARS-CoV-2. The samples were drawn from two sources: the first 160 participants of the ongoing ImmuneRACE study, and over 950 subjects contributed by 6 global collaborators. The sample metadata nearly always contained a de-identified subject ID, COVID-19 status, age in years and sex. Subjects who had been exposed to COVID-19, were actively infected with it, or had recovered from it provided the deeply sampled blood TCRbeta repertoires that made up the dataset. The prospective study material was composed of cDNA or gDNA derived from T cells, B-cell-depleted T cells, or PBMCs.

Spanning cysteine to phenylalanine, the CDR3 consists of 14 amino acids. Solely the CDR3 DNA is kept, with 42 bases framed from the first base. V is reduced by 3 bases and J by 8 bases, leaving a spacing of 16 bases between them. In the germline V gene (reference sequence), CDR1 corresponds to LNHNV and CDR2 to YYDKDF. The immunoSEQ Assay, a bias-controlled multiplex PCR, was used to amplify TCRbeta CDR3 regions from genomic DNA. Concerning the study's data processing: Within the assay, amplification of reference gene primers was used to estimate how many nucleated cells each sample contained. Sequence reads were collapsed and filtered to measure the absolute abundance of every unique TCRbeta CDR3 rearrangement. For each sample, productive Simpson clonality was calculated as the square root of Simpson's diversity index over productive rearrangements. TCRdb obtained this table from immuneACCESS and retained in-frame rearrangements with V and J assigned. These tables miss some clones; where compared with another copy, unresolved V genes account for less than half of the shortfall, and the remainder is unexplained. D and trimming were read from the DNA, whereas the V and J calls and clone size are those reported in that table. The sample table records around 70,000 clones; 80% of these occur just once. The ten largest clones represent roughly 18% of the sample.

Findings and caveats that apply to the study as a whole: The amount of clinical and demographic metadata varied by source and participant and was provided uncurated.

A second Seattle source provided samples from volunteer blood donors who had recovered from COVID-19. Whole blood was collected in K2EDTA tubes by collaborating institutions according to the institutions' own protocols. Collaborator samples were shipped for TCRbeta analysis as frozen whole blood, isolated PBMCs, or DNA extracted from either sample type. This TCR derives from a man between 65 and 85 years old who had recovered from COVID-19. The sample consisted of peripheral blood. The V and J segments used are TRBV15 and TRBJ1-1, and the D gene may be TRBD1, 6 bases matching. The sequence in DNA is TGTGCCACCAGCAGTTACGCCGGGACACTAGAAGCTTTCTTT. This translates into CATSSYAGTLEAFF.